What follows is one T cell receptor beta chain and its context. The sample belongs to a study of blood T cell repertoires in COVID-19. As for the study in general: T cells, B-cell-depleted T cells, or PBMCs provided the cDNA or gDNA that served as material.

TCRdb's copy holds only in-frame clones and misses some; the assay was immunoSEQ multiplex PCR. This table has more than 250,000 clones, around 90% appearing once. Germline CDR1 reads MGHRA; CDR2 reads YSYEKL. With 0 bases clipped from V and 6 bases from J, the junction kept 10 bases outside the gene matches. This CDR3 has 17 amino acids. The sample comprised peripheral blood. The chain is built from TRBV4-1 and TRBJ1-5; 8 bases map to TRBD1. The TCR was taken from a human donor in a cohort sampled during active COVID-19. The chain's CDR3 is CASSQERGQGAVQPQHF. The CDR3 DNA is TGCGCCAGCAGCCAAGAGCGGGGGCAGGGGGCGGTTCAGCCCCAGCATTTT.